Listed here is a single TCR beta chain. Its antigen is not identified. This record comes from a study of CD8+ T cells in alopecia areata. Study background: Each day, treated patients took oral tofacitinib twice, at 5 to 10 mg per dose. Study observations and caveats: Scalp clonality and expanded CD8+ clones among the top 100 showed significant decreases with tofacitinib.

Treatment: oral pan-JAK inhibitor, 5-10 mg twice daily. Obtained from alopecia areata patients were lesional scalp punch biopsies along with peripheral blood. RNA extraction and reverse transcription yielded cDNA as sequencing template. This table comes from immunoSEQ multiplex PCR, and its TCRdb copy is limited to in-frame clones, with some not included. The sample holds under 130,000 clones, 86% seen once. The CDR3 has 16 residues. The germline gives CDR1 MNHNY, CDR2 SVGAGI (reference sequence). V lost 0 bases, J lost 4 bases, and 4 bases stayed unmatched. The material sequenced was CD8+ T cells sorted from blood, taken at roughly week 30, from a patient treated with tofacitinib. The rearrangement uses TRBV6-6 and TRBJ2-5; the match to TRBD1 covers 11 bases. The clonotype originates from a human donor with alopecia areata. The CDR3 here is CASSYSGTGGGETQYF. The CDR3 DNA is TGTGCCAGCAGTTACTCAGGGACAGGGGGGGGAGAGACCCAGTACTTC.